This T cell receptor beta chain appears in the sequencing data of a study of blood T cell repertoires in COVID-19. Across the whole study: The origin of the acute and convalescent COVID-19 samples was the United States, Italy and Spain. T cells, B-cell-depleted T cells, or PBMCs supplied cDNA or gDNA.

Germline values: CDR1 MNHEY, CDR2 SMNVEV (reference sequence). The V segment lost 2 bases and the J segment 7 bases; nucleotides outside the gene matches: 6. CDR3 size: 16 residues. As originally analysed: Using reference gene primer amplification, nucleated cell counts were estimated. Data came from immunoSEQ multiplex PCR; TCRdb stores just in-frame clones and leaves some out. That table furnishes V, J and clone size, whereas the DNA furnished D and trimming. Seen here are approximately 180,000 clones, over 80% observed once, and the top ten hold 8.4%. Sequencing input: peripheral blood. The clonotype comes from a woman in her seventies with acute or convalescent COVID-19. The V call is TRBV27, the J call TRBJ2-1; 12 positions match TRBD2. For the CDR3, the DNA is TGTGCCAGCAGTTTACCCGGACTAGCGGGACATAATGAGCAGTTCTTC. It translates to CASSLPGLAGHNEQFF.